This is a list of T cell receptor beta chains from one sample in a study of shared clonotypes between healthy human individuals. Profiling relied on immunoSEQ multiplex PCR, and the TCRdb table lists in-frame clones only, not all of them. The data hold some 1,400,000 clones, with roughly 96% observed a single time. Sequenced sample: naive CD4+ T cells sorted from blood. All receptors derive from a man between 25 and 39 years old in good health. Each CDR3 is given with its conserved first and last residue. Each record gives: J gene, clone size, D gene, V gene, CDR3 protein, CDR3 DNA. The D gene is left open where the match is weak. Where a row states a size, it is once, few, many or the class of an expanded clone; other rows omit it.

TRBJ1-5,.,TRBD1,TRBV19,CASSIRNRGWDQPQHF,TGTGCCAGTAGTATTAGAAACAGGGGATGGGATCAGCCCCAGCATTTT
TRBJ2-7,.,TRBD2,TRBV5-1,CASRSGTSDSYPYEQYF,TGCGCCAGCAGGTCCGGGACTAGTGATTCCTACCCCTACGAGCAGTACTTC
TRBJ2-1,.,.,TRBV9,CASSVVGSFEYNEQFF,TGTGCCAGCAGCGTAGTTGGCAGCTTTGAGTACAATGAGCAGTTCTTC
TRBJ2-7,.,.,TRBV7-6,CASSPLSGGRTYEQYF,TGTGCCAGCAGCCCCCTTTCAGGAGGCCGAACCTACGAGCAGTACTTC
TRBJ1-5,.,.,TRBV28,CASRFIAQPQHF,TGTGCCAGCAGATTTATTGCTCAGCCCCAGCATTTT
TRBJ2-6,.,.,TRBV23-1,CASASSGANVLTF,TGCGCCAGCGCCTCCTCTGGGGCCAACGTCCTGACTTTC
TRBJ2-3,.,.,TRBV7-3,CASSSRTVTDTQYF,TGTGCCAGCAGCTCACGGACAGTCACAGATACGCAGTATTTT
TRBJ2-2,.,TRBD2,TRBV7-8,CASSSPTSGPAGELFF,TGTGCCAGCAGCTCCCCGACTAGCGGCCCGGCCGGGGAGCTGTTTTTT
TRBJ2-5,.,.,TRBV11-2,CASSLVTRQETQYF,TGTGCCAGCAGCTTAGTAACGCGCCAAGAGACCCAGTACTTC
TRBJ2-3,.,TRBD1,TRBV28,CASTLTGLQGVTDTQYF,TGTGCCAGCACCCTGACAGGGCTTCAGGGTGTGACAGATACGCAGTATTTT
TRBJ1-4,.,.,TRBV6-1,CASSDRRPEVNEKLFF,TGTGCCAGCAGTGATAGGAGGCCAGAGGTTAATGAAAAACTGTTTTTT
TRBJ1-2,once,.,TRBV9,CASSAGLGNYGYTF,TGTGCCAGCAGCGCGGGCCTGGGGAACTATGGCTACACCTTC
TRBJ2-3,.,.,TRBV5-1,CASRGSGSTDTQYF,TGCGCCAGCCGGGGGTCGGGTTCCACAGATACGCAGTATTTT
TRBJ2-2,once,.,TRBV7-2,CASSLALHTGELFF,TGTGCCAGCAGCTTAGCTCTACACACCGGGGAGCTGTTTTTT
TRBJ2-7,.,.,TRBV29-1,CSVRRGRSSYEQYF,TGCAGCGTTAGAAGGGGGAGGAGCTCCTACGAGCAGTACTTC
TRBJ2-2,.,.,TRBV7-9,CASSLNRDTGELFF,TGTGCCAGCAGCCTAAACAGGGACACCGGGGAGCTGTTTTTT
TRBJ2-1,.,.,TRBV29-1,CSVTGLTGEQFF,TGCAGCGTTACGGGACTCACTGGGGAGCAGTTCTTC
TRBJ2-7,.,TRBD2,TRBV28,CASTPSGKSSYEQYF,TGTGCCAGCACCCCTAGCGGGAAGAGCTCCTACGAGCAGTACTTC
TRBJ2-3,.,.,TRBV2,CASSERWGYTQYF,TGTGCCAGCAGCGAACGTTGGGGATATACGCAGTATTTT
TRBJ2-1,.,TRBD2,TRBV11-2,CASSSLAGNGGQFF,TGTGCCAGCAGCTCCCTAGCGGGGAACGGGGGGCAGTTCTTC
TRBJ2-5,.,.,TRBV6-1,CASSWSLQETQYF,TGTGCCAGCAGTTGGTCGCTACAAGAGACCCAGTACTTC
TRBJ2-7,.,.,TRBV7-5,CVRSQRLAGVFEQYF,TGTGTCAGAAGCCAACGACTAGCGGGAGTATTCGAGCAGTACTTC
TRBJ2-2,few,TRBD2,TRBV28,CASRGLAGVAGELFF,TGTGCCAGCAGGGGACTAGCGGGAGTGGCCGGGGAGCTGTTTTTT
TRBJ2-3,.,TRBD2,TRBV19,CASSPLAAPTDTQYF,TGTGCCAGTAGCCCACTAGCGGCCCCCACAGATACGCAGTATTTT